These T cell receptor beta chains were read from a single sample in a study of CD8 T cells in ankylosing spondylitis. TCRdb analysed the 5' RACE reads with MiXCR anew, one entry per CDR3 protein. The sample holds under 850,000 distinct CDR3 sequences; under 20% are singletons and the top ten take about a fifth. Sequencing input: blood, either unsorted or a sorted T cell fraction (not recorded which). These receptors originate from a male donor with ankylosing spondylitis. Both conserved end residues are part of each CDR3. Fields, in order: V gene, clone size, J gene, D gene, CDR3 DNA, CDR3 protein. D genes are given only for firm matches. Part of the rows lack a size; the others show once, few, many or a class for expanded clones.

>TRBV12-3/TRBV12-4|NA|TRBJ1-2|NA
TGTGCCAGCAGTTTAGTGGGGCAGATCTATGGCTACACCTTC
CASSLVGQIYGYTF
>TRBV20-1|NA|TRBJ2-1|NA
TGCAGTGCTAGGGCCCCCGAGGGAGGTCATGAGCAGTTCTTC
CSARAPEGGHEQFF
>TRBV14|NA|TRBJ2-3|NA
TGTGCCAGCAGCCCCTTCCAAGTTAACGGGGATACGCAGTATTTT
CASSPFQVNGDTQYF
>TRBV9|few|TRBJ2-1|NA
TGTGCCAGCAGCCAGATCGGATTGGCCGGGGTGGGCCAGCGGTTCTTC
CASSQIGLAGVGQRFF
>TRBV24-1|few|TRBJ2-7|TRBD1
TGTGCCACCAGTGGTCGGGACAGGGGGCGCCGAGTTCCCTACGAGCAGTACTTC
CATSGRDRGRRVPYEQYF
>TRBV12-3/TRBV12-4|NA|TRBJ2-1|TRBD2
TGTGCCAGCAGTAACCGGGGGGGCCTATCTAATGAGCAGTTCTTC
CASSNRGGLSNEQFF
>TRBV12-3/TRBV12-4|NA|TRBJ1-1|NA
TGTGCCAGCAGTTCCTTCGGGGGGGCTGAAGCTTTCTTT
CASSSFGGAEAFF
>TRBV7-2|many|TRBJ2-5|TRBD2
TGTGCCAGCAGCTTAGAGGGACTAGCGTCAGAGACCCAGTACTTC
CASSLEGLASETQYF
>TRBV6-2/TRBV6-3|NA|TRBJ2-3|TRBD1
TGTGCCAGCAGTGGCCAACGGGACAGCTACACAGATACGCAGTATTTT
CASSGQRDSYTDTQYF
>TRBV6-5|few|TRBJ1-1|NA
TGTGCCAGCAGTTACGGTCGGGGCGTTAACACTGAAGCTTTCTTT
CASSYGRGVNTEAFF
>TRBV12-3/TRBV12-4|NA|TRBJ2-7|TRBD2
TGTGCCAGCAGTTTGGGTGTGGGACTAGCGGAGTACGAGCAGTACTTC
CASSLGVGLAEYEQYF
>TRBV4-3|NA|TRBJ2-3|TRBD2
TGCGCCAGCAGCCAAGATAAGACTAGCCCCACAGATACGCAGTATTTT
CASSQDKTSPTDTQYF
>TRBV28|NA|TRBJ2-5|NA
TGTGCCAGCAGTTTAAACCCTCGGTCCACCCAGGGGACCCAGTACTTC
CASSLNPRSTQGTQYF
>TRBV6-2/TRBV6-3|NA|TRBJ2-1|NA
TGTGCCAGCAGTTACCCCATAGGGTACAATGAGCAGTTCTTC
CASSYPIGYNEQFF
>TRBV7-9|many|TRBJ2-3|TRBD2
TGTGCCAGCAGCTATGCAGCGGGACTTAGCACAGATACGCAGTATTTT
CASSYAAGLSTDTQYF
>TRBV5-1|NA|TRBJ1-1|NA
TGCGCCAGCAGCTTGGACGGGGGGCTGAACACTGAAGCTTTCTTT
CASSLDGGLNTEAFF
>TRBV25-1|NA|TRBJ1-3|NA
TGTGCCAGCAGTGTCGGAGGGAGAAACACCATATATTTT
CASSVGGRNTIYF
>TRBV4-1|NA|TRBJ2-1|TRBD2
TGCGCCAGCAGCCAGGAGGGATATGGCGGGAGGGCAGACAATGAGCAGTTCTTC
CASSQEGYGGRADNEQFF
>TRBV6-2/TRBV6-3|few|TRBJ1-5|NA
TGTGCCACCCTCAATACGGGGGGGGCGTCGGGGCCCCAGCATTTT
CATLNTGGASGPQHF
>TRBV6-1|many|TRBJ1-2|NA
TGTGCCAGCAGTCAAACAGGGAATTATGGCTACACCTTC
CASSQTGNYGYTF
>TRBV20-1|NA|TRBJ1-2|NA
TGCAGTGCTAGACTTCAGCATGGCTACACCTTC
CSARLQHGYTF
>TRBV7-9|NA|TRBJ2-2|NA
TGTGCCAGCAGCTTAGTGACCCAGGGACCCGGGGAGCTGTTTTTT
CASSLVTQGPGELFF
>TRBV12-3/TRBV12-4|NA|TRBJ1-4|NA
TGTGCCAGCACCCCGACGGCACTTGAAAAACTGTTTTTT
CASTPTALEKLFF
>TRBV9|NA|TRBJ1-1|NA
TGTGCCAGCAGCGTGAGAGGGGAAGGGAACGACTTAGCAGAGACTGAAGCTTTCTTT
CASSVRGEGNDLAETEAFF